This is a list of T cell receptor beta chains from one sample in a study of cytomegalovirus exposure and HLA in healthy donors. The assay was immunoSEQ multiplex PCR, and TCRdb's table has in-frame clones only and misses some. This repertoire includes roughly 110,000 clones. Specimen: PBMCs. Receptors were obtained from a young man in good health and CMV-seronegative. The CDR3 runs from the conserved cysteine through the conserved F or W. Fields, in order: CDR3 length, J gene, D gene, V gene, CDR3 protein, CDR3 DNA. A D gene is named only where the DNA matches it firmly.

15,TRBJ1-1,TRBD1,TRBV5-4,CASSFYRGRGTEAFF,TGTGCCAGCAGCTTTTACAGGGGTAGGGGCACTGAAGCTTTCTTT
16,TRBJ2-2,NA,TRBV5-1,CASSLGGSANTGELFF,TGCGCCAGCAGCTTGGGCGGTAGCGCGAACACCGGGGAGCTGTTTTTT
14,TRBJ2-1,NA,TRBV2,CASTGDSRYNEQFF,TGTGCCAGCACTGGAGACAGCCGCTACAATGAGCAGTTCTTC
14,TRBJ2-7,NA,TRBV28,CASSFSGGADEQYF,TGTGCCAGCAGTTTTTCGGGGGGCGCGGACGAGCAGTACTTC
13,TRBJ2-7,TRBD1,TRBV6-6,CASSMTGLYEQYF,TGTGCCAGCAGTATGACAGGGCTTTACGAGCAGTACTTC
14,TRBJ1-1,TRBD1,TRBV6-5,CASSTGTVNTEAFF,TGTGCCAGCAGCACCGGGACAGTAAACACTGAAGCTTTCTTT
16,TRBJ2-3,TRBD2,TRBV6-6,CASSYSASGGKNTQYF,TGTGCCAGCAGTTACTCGGCTAGCGGGGGTAAAAATACGCAGTATTTT
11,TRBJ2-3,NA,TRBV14,CASSPTDTQYF,TGTGCCAGCAGCCCTACAGATACGCAGTATTTT
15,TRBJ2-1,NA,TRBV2,CASSVSQGWGNEQFF,TGTGCCAGCAGTGTGAGCCAGGGGTGGGGGAATGAGCAGTTCTTC
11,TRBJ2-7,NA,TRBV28,CASSFVSEQYF,TGTGCCAGCAGTTTTGTTAGCGAGCAGTACTTC
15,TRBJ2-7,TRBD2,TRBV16,CASSQFLAGSYEQYF,TGTGCCAGCAGCCAATTTTTAGCGGGGTCTTACGAGCAGTACTTC
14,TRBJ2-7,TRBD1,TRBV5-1,CASSTRTGAYEQYF,TGCGCCAGCAGCACCCGGACAGGGGCCTACGAGCAGTACTTC
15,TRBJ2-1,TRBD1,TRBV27,CASSLRQGEYNEQFF,TGTGCCAGCAGTTTAAGACAGGGCGAGTACAATGAGCAGTTCTTC
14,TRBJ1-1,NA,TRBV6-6,CASSYGRGDTEAFF,TGTGCCAGCAGTTACGGCAGGGGTGACACTGAAGCTTTCTTT
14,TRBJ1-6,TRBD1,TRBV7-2,CASSRGTGNSPLHF,TGTGCCAGCAGCCGGGGGACAGGTAACTCACCCCTCCACTTT
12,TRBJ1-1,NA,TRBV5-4,CASSFSHLEAFF,TGTGCCAGCAGCTTTAGCCACCTTGAAGCTTTCTTT
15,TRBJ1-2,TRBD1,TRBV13,CASRSYRGANYGYTF,TGTGCCAGCAGATCGTACAGGGGAGCTAACTATGGCTACACCTTC
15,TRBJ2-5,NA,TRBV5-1,CASSLGAGNRETQYF,TGCGCCAGCAGCTTGGGGGCAGGGAATCGAGAGACCCAGTACTTC
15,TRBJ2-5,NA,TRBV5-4,CASRGPPGSEETQYF,TGTGCCAGCAGAGGTCCTCCGGGATCGGAAGAGACCCAGTACTTC
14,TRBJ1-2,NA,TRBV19,CASSFAGTYPGYTF,TGTGCCAGTAGTTTCGCCGGGACATATCCAGGCTACACCTTC
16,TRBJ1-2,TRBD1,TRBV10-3,CAITNSGTGSNYGYTF,TGTGCCATCACGAACAGCGGGACAGGGTCCAACTATGGCTACACCTTC
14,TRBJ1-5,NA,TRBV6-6,CASSQNTRDQPQHF,TGTGCCAGCAGTCAAAACACCAGGGATCAGCCCCAGCATTTT
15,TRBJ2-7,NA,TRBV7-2,CASSLALSSSYEQYF,TGTGCCAGCAGCTTAGCCCTTTCTAGTTCCTACGAGCAGTACTTC
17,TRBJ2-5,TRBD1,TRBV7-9,CASSFQNRDRLWGAQYF,TGTGCCAGCAGCTTCCAGAATCGGGACAGGTTGTGGGGGGCCCAGTACTTC
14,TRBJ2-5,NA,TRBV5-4,CASSFTYRQETQYF,TGTGCCAGCAGCTTCACCTACAGGCAAGAGACCCAGTACTTC
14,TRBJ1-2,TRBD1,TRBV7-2,CASSSTQGRDGYTF,TGTGCCAGCAGCTCCACACAGGGGCGAGATGGCTACACCTTC
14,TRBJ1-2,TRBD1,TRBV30,CAWTARQGALGYTF,TGTGCCTGGACCGCCCGACAGGGGGCGTTGGGCTACACCTTC
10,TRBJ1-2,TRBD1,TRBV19,CASSSWTGFF,TGTGCCAGTAGTTCCTGGACAGGTTTCTTC
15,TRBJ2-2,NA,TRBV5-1,CASSWQGTNTGELFF,TGCGCCAGCAGCTGGCAGGGCACGAACACCGGGGAGCTGTTTTTT
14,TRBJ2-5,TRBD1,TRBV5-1,CASSYTGVQETQYF,TGCGCCAGCAGCTATACAGGGGTCCAAGAGACCCAGTACTTC
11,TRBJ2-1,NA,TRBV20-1,CSARDPGEQFF,TGCAGTGCTAGAGATCCCGGTGAGCAGTTCTTC
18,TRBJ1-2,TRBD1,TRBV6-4,CATSLVPGQGSGTDGYTF,TGTGCCACCTCACTAGTCCCGGGACAGGGTTCGGGAACAGATGGCTACACCTTC
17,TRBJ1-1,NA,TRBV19,CASTYYRAGALKAEAFF,TGTGCCAGTACCTATTACAGAGCAGGGGCCCTGAAGGCTGAAGCTTTCTTT
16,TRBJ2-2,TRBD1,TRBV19,CASSKLTGGRAGELFF,TGTGCCAGTAGTAAATTGACAGGGGGCAGGGCCGGGGAGCTGTTTTTT
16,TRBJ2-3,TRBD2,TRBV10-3,CAISSPTSGETDTQYF,TGTGCCATCAGCAGCCCGACTAGCGGGGAAACAGATACGCAGTATTTT
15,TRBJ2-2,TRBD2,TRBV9,CASRPRGGDTGELFF,TGTGCCAGCCGTCCGAGGGGAGGGGACACCGGGGAGCTGTTTTTT
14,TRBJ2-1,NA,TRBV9,CASSASGGRHEQFF,TGTGCCAGCAGCGCGTCGGGGGGCCGGCATGAGCAGTTCTTC
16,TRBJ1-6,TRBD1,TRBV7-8,CASSLRGDRRNSPLHF,TGTGCCAGCAGCCTCCGGGGGGACAGGCGGAATTCACCCCTCCACTTT
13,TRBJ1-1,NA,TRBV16,CASSFPGDTEAFF,TGTGCCAGCAGCTTTCCAGGGGACACTGAAGCTTTCTTT
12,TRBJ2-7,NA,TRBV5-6,CASSLDNYEQYF,TGTGCCAGCAGCTTGGACAACTACGAGCAGTACTTC
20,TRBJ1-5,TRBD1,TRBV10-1,CASSESKIGTPRGGNQPQHF,TGCGCCAGCAGTGAGTCGAAAATAGGGACGCCCAGGGGGGGCAATCAGCCCCAGCATTTT
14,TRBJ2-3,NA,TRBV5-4,CASSLVQGLDTQYF,TGTGCCAGCAGCTTGGTACAGGGATTGGATACGCAGTATTTT
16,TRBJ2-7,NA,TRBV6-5,CASSYLGSGPGSEQYF,TGTGCCAGCAGTTACTTGGGGTCAGGGCCAGGCAGCGAGCAGTACTTC
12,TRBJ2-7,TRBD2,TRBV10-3,CANGPGGYEQYF,TGTGCCAACGGGCCGGGAGGCTACGAGCAGTACTTC
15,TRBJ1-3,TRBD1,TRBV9,CASSVSGTAGNTIYF,TGTGCCAGCAGCGTCTCCGGGACAGCTGGAAACACCATATATTTT
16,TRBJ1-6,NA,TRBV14,CASSLALGSYNSPLHF,TGTGCCAGCAGCTTGGCGTTGGGGAGCTATAATTCACCCCTCCACTTT
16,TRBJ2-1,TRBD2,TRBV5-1,CASSLVSSGGHNEQFF,TGCGCCAGCAGCTTGGTTTCTAGCGGGGGGCACAATGAGCAGTTCTTC
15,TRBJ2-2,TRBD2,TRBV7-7,CASSLDGGANGELFF,TGTGCCAGCAGCTTAGACGGGGGGGCTAACGGGGAGCTGTTTTTT
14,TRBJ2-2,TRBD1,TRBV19,CASRTGFWTGELFF,TGTGCCAGTAGGACAGGGTTTTGGACCGGGGAGCTGTTTTTT
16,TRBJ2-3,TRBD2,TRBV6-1,CASSEAGLAGGDTQYF,TGTGCCAGCAGTGAAGCGGGACTAGCAGGGGGTGATACGCAGTATTTT
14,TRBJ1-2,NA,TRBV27,CASSLEGVGYGYTF,TGTGCCAGCAGTTTAGAAGGGGTGGGCTATGGCTACACCTTC
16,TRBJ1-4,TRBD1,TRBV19,CASSPWTGATNEKLFF,TGTGCCAGTAGTCCCTGGACAGGGGCAACTAATGAAAAACTGTTTTTT
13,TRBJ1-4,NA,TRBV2,CASSPGANEKLFF,TGTGCCAGCAGCCCGGGGGCTAATGAAAAACTGTTTTTT
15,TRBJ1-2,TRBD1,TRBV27,CASSLFRGDSYGYTF,TGTGCCAGCAGTTTGTTCAGGGGGGACTCCTATGGCTACACCTTC
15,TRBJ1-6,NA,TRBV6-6,CASSYLDRRDSPLHF,TGTGCCAGCAGTTACTTGGATCGGCGGGATTCACCCCTCCACTTT
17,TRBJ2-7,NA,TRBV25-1,CASSESRETGRTHEQYF,TGTGCCAGCAGTGAAAGCCGAGAGACAGGCCGAACCCACGAGCAGTACTTC
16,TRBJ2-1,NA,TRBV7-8,CASSLEPRGQYNEQFF,TGTGCCAGCAGCTTAGAGCCCAGGGGCCAATACAATGAGCAGTTCTTC
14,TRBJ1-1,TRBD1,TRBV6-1,CASSLGQGSPEAFF,TGTGCCAGCAGCCTTGGACAGGGGTCACCTGAAGCTTTCTTT
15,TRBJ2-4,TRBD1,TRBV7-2,CASSLAQGEKNIQYF,TGTGCCAGCAGCTTAGCACAGGGGGAGAAAAACATTCAGTACTTC
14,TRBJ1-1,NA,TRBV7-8,CASSRGGVRAEAFF,TGTGCCAGCAGTCGAGGGGGGGTAAGGGCTGAAGCTTTCTTT